Below, 26 T cell receptor beta chains from the same sample are listed, as sequenced in a study of identical twins. In TCRdb, the 5' RACE reads were re-called with MiXCR into one record per CDR3 protein. This sample has approximately 550,000 distinct CDR3 sequences; 20% to 25% occur once, and the top ten carry 0.48%. These data also featured in a second study, about yellow fever vaccine responses in identical twins.

The specimen sequenced was CD4+ T cells sorted from blood. The receptors here all came from a woman between 18 and 29 years old in good health.

The chain joins TRBV9 to TRBJ2-6; no definite D call. The CDR3 extends over 16 amino acids. Per germline, CDR1 SGDLS and CDR2 YYNGEE. Trimming left V 4 bases short and J 0 bases short, with 11 bases between. CDR3 coding DNA: TGTGCCAGCAGCCCCTCGATCGGCTCTGGGGCCAACGTCCTGACTTTC. Translated, it gives CASSPSIGSGANVLTF. The full variable domain, with the rest looked up from reference TRBV9 and TRBJ2-6, is DSGVTQTPKHLITATGQRVTLRCSPRSGDLSVYWYQQSLDQGLQFLIQYYNGEERAKGNILERFSAQQFPDLHSELNLSSLELGDSALYFCASSPSIGSGANVLTFGAGSRLTVL.

This clonotype was seen only a few times. V usage is TRBV3-1 and J usage is TRBJ2-1, with a tentative D call TRBD2 (5 bases). Germline V gene lookup returns CDR1 LGHDT and CDR2 YNNKEL (reference sequence). CDR3 length: 14 residues. The V and J ends lost 4 bases and 3 bases respectively, with 10 bases between them. This CDR3 is CASSPTGYYNEQFF. As DNA, the CDR3 is TGTGCCAGCAGCCCCACGGGGTACTACAATGAGCAGTTCTTC.

V and J are TRBV6-5 and TRBJ2-2; 9 nucleotides agree with TRBD2. The germline CDR1 and CDR2 sequences are MNHEY and SVGAGI. The V gene end was trimmed by 0 bases and the J gene end by 5 bases; junction bases not matched to a gene: 10. The CDR3 loop spans 18 amino acids. CDR3 protein: CASSYSIFLAGGTGELFF. CDR3 nucleotide sequence: TGTGCCAGCAGTTACTCGATCTTCTTGGCGGGGGGGACCGGGGAGCTGTTTTTT.

The chain recombines TRBV28 with TRBJ2-5; D may be TRBD2 (6 bases). The germline gives CDR1 MDHEN, CDR2 SYDVKM. Trimming stripped 8 bases from V and 2 bases from J, with 12 bases between. The CDR3 spans 13 residues. CDR3 in amino acids: CASRGSGQETQYF. For the CDR3, the DNA is TGTGCCAGCCGGGGGAGCGGGCAAGAGACCCAGTACTTC. Full variable domain (outside the CDR3, taken from reference TRBV28 and TRBJ2-5): DVKVTQSSRYLVKRTGEKVFLECVQDMDHENMFWYRQDPGLGLRLIYFSYDVKMKEKGDIPEGYSVSREKKERFSLILESASTNQTSMYLCASRGSGQETQYFGPGTRLLVL.

The chain carries TRBV6-1 and TRBJ2-1, with 15 bases matching TRBD2. Trimming removed 5 bases from V and 10 bases from J; junction bases left unmatched: 6. Germline lookup yields CDR1 MNHNS and CDR2 SASEGT. This CDR3 region has 15 residues. The CDR3 bases are TGTGCCAGCAGTCTTTCCGGGACTAGCGGGGGGGAGCAGTTCTTC. The encoded protein is CASSLSGTSGGEQFF.

The chain recombines TRBV27 with TRBJ2-3, with D perhaps TRBD1 or TRBD2 (5 bases each). The germline V gene encodes CDR1 MNHEY and CDR2 SMNVEV (reference sequence). CDR3 length equals 17 residues. The ends were cut back, 6 bases at V and 6 bases at J, with 25 bases in the middle. CDR3 residues: CASSPRRDEPFMDTQYF. CDR3 DNA: TGTGCCAGCAGCCCGCGCCGGGACGAACCATTTATGGATACGCAGTATTTT.

The CDR3 nucleotides are TGTGCCAGCAGCCAACAAGCAAGACACCAAGAGACCCAGTACTTC. Translating it yields CASSQQARHQETQYF. The rearrangement links TRBV7-8 to TRBJ2-5; D is uncertain. The CDR3 has 15 residues. Looked up from germline, CDR1 is SGHVS and CDR2 is FQNEAQ. The ends were cut back, 5 bases at V and 0 bases at J, with 13 bases in the middle.

In this sample, this clonotype turned up many times. The chain joins TRBV20-1 to TRBJ2-1; perhaps TRBD2 as D (6 bases). Germline loops: CDR1 DFQATT, CDR2 SNEGSKA (reference sequence). Deletions cut 6 bases from V and 10 bases from J, with 19 bases between. The CDR3 has 13 residues. The CDR3 spells CSAQSWSLAEQFF. CDR3 in DNA: TGCAGTGCCCAGAGTTGGTCTCTAGCGGAGCAGTTCTTC.

This chain joins TRBV20-1 and TRBJ2-3; 9 nucleotides line up with TRBD2. This CDR3 region has 17 residues. Germline V CDR1 and CDR2: DFQATT, SNEGSKA (reference sequence). Trimming removed 3 bases from V and 3 bases from J; junction bases left unmatched: 13. The CDR3 reads CSASLPGGRALTDTQYF. The CDR3 nucleotides are TGCAGTGCTAGCCTCCCCGGCGGGAGGGCCTTGACAGATACGCAGTATTTT.

In this sample, this clonotype turned up a few times. The chain recombines TRBV12-3 or TRBV12-4 with TRBJ1-4; no firm D call. The CDR3 covers 15 residues. Trimming removed 3 bases at V and 3 bases at J, with 11 bases between. CDR3 sequence reads: CASSLGMLANEKLFF. The CDR3 DNA reads TGTGCCAGCAGTTTGGGGATGCTGGCTAATGAAAAACTGTTTTTT.

The V call is TRBV4-1, the J call TRBJ1-5; 10 bases are shared with TRBD1. This CDR3 has 15 residues. Germline-derived CDR1 and CDR2 are MGHRA and YSYEKL. The J segment lost 4 bases and the V segment lost 4 bases, leaving 4 bases of the junction unmatched. CDR3 DNA: TGCGCCAGCAGCCGGGACAGGGGATTGAATCAGCCCCAGCATTTT. Translation gives CASSRDRGLNQPQHF.

The chain links TRBV5-1 to TRBJ2-6, with TRBD2 matching over 8 bases. V shed 6 bases, J shed 2 bases, and the junction held 7 bases outside the gene matches. The CDR3 runs 16 residues. The germline gives CDR1 SGHRS, CDR2 YFSETQ. CDR3 DNA sequence: TGCGCCAGCAACGGGGCCGGGGGGGCTGGGGCCAACGTCCTGACTTTC. Protein sequence: CASNGAGGAGANVLTF.

There are a few counts of this clonotype. The V call is TRBV20-1, the J call TRBJ2-5, with D hard to call. This CDR3 is built from 13 residues. Germline lookup yields CDR1 DFQATT and CDR2 SNEGSKA (reference sequence). The germline V and J ends were trimmed by 6 bases and 5 bases, with 16 bases remaining between them. The CDR3 sequence: CSAAGPFVETQYF. The CDR3 DNA sequence: TGCAGTGCCGCAGGCCCATTTGTGGAGACCCAGTACTTC.

The V and J genes are TRBV24-1 and TRBJ2-2; possibly TRBD2 for D (5 bases). Germline loops: CDR1 KGHDR, CDR2 SFDVKD. CDR3 length: 13 residues. V lost 4 bases to trimming and J lost 6 bases, with 8 bases between them. The CDR3 protein is CATSDLSAGELFF. CDR3 sequence (DNA): TGTGCCACCAGTGACCTTAGCGCCGGGGAGCTGTTTTTT.

V usage is TRBV7-3 and J usage is TRBJ1-1; D ambiguous. CDR3 length: 13 residues. V lost 1 base, J lost 3 bases, and 6 bases lay in between. The germline gives CDR1 SGHTA, CDR2 FQGTGA. The CDR3 sequence is CASSLMRDTEAFF. Written as DNA, the CDR3 is TGTGCCAGCAGCTTAATGCGGGACACTGAAGCTTTCTTT. The full variable domain, rest sourced from reference TRBV7-3 and TRBJ1-1, is GAGVSQTPSNKVTEKGKYVELRCDPISGHTALYWYRQSLGQGPEFLIYFQGTGAADDSGLPNDRFFAVRPEGSVSTLKIQRTERGDSAVYLCASSLMRDTEAFFGQGTRLTVV.

The CDR3: CSARGGTSGAYNEQFF. The CDR3 DNA reads TGCAGTGCTAGAGGTGGGACTAGCGGGGCCTACAATGAGCAGTTCTTC. This chain links TRBV20-1 with TRBJ2-1; TRBD2 matches 13 bases. The ends lost 1 base at V and 2 bases at J; junction bases unmatched: 2. The CDR3 length is 16 residues. Germline-derived CDR1 and CDR2 are DFQATT and SNEGSKA (reference sequence).

V usage is TRBV5-1 and J usage is TRBJ2-1; no definite D call. Germline V gene lookup returns CDR1 SGHRS and CDR2 YFSETQ. This CDR3 is built from 14 residues. V lost 3 bases and J lost 6, with 13 bases in between. The CDR3 sequence is CASSSLLLGNEQFF. The CDR3 nucleotides are TGCGCCAGCAGCTCCCTCCTCCTGGGCAATGAGCAGTTCTTC.

V and J are TRBV10-2 and TRBJ1-2; D remains unclear. Trimming left V 2 bases short and J 4 bases short, with 11 bases between. The CDR3 runs to 14 residues. Germline V CDR1 and CDR2: WSHSY, SAAADI. This chain's CDR3 is CASSEGPPLYGYTF. CDR3 sequence (DNA): TGCGCCAGCAGTGAGGGCCCACCCCTCTATGGCTACACCTTC.

This clonotype was counted only a few times. The rearrangement uses TRBV15 and TRBJ2-7, with D perhaps matching TRBD2 (6 bases). Trimming removed 3 bases from V and 0 bases from J, with 9 bases in between. CDR3 size: 14 residues. Germline V gene data show CDR1 as LNHNV and CDR2 as YYDKDF (reference sequence). For the CDR3, the DNA is TGTGCCACCAGCAGGAGCGGGTACTCCTACGAGCAGTACTTC. This translates into CATSRSGYSYEQYF.

This clonotype has just a few counts. V and J are TRBV4-1 and TRBJ2-1, with D unresolved. Looked up from germline, CDR1 is MGHRA and CDR2 is YSYEKL. V lost 3 bases and J 3 bases, leaving 15 bases between the germline ends. This CDR3 has 16 amino acids. The CDR3 reads CASSQGPSGVYNEQFF. CDR3 bases: TGCGCCAGCAGCCAGGGCCCTAGTGGGGTCTACAATGAGCAGTTCTTC.

The gene calls are TRBV10-3 and TRBJ2-5; 9 bases match TRBD2. After removal of 0 bases from V and 5 bases from J, the junction contained 7 bases not matched to a gene. The CDR3 consists of 16 residues. Germline CDR1 is ENHRY and CDR2 is SYGVKD. The CDR3 is CAISESASGNGETQYF. CDR3 coding DNA: TGTGCCATCAGTGAGTCAGCTAGCGGGAATGGTGAGACCCAGTACTTC.

The rearrangement joins TRBV13 to TRBJ1-1; perhaps TRBD1 as D (5 bases). Germline V gives CDR1 PRHDT, CDR2 FYEKMQ (reference sequence). V was cut by 5 bases and J by 5 bases, with 12 bases left in between. CDR3 length equals 13 residues. The CDR3 sequence: CASSRGLGTEAFF. CDR3 bases: TGTGCCAGCAGCAGGGGTCTCGGGACTGAAGCTTTCTTT.

V is TRBV12-3 or TRBV12-4 and J is TRBJ2-5; no clear D. The CDR3 sequence is 13 residues long. Between the trimmed V and J ends, which lost 6 bases and 3 bases, there was a span of 11 bases. The CDR3 reads CASSPGEKETQYF. The CDR3, as DNA: TGTGCCAGCAGCCCAGGCGAGAAAGAGACCCAGTACTTC.

The rearrangement joins TRBV28 to TRBJ2-7; 8 nucleotides line up with TRBD2. Germline CDR1 and CDR2: MDHEN and SYDVKM. This CDR3 has 15 amino acids. V shed 1 base and J 3 bases; nucleotides not matched to a gene: 5. Here the CDR3 reads CASSLSSGGDYEQYF. The CDR3 region has the DNA TGTGCCAGCAGTTTATCGTCGGGGGGGGACTACGAGCAGTACTTC.

A few counts support this clonotype. CDR3 amino acids: CASRATHPTETQYF. The CDR3 DNA is TGTGCCAGCAGGGCGACCCACCCGACAGAGACCCAGTACTTC. The chain couples TRBV2 to TRBJ2-5, with D unclear. V lost 6 bases and J 4 bases, leaving 15 bases between the germline ends. Germline V gene data show CDR1 as SNHLY and CDR2 as FYNNEI. CDR3 length equals 14 residues.

The CDR3 DNA sequence: TGCGCCAGCAGCTACGGACTAGCGGTTAGCTCCTACGAGCAGTACTTC. Amino acid sequence: CASSYGLAVSSYEQYF. V usage is TRBV5-1 and J usage is TRBJ2-7, with 10 positions matching TRBD2. Germline loops: CDR1 SGHRS, CDR2 YFSETQ. Unmatched junction bases numbered 6, after V lost 3 bases and J lost 0 bases. The CDR3 is 16 amino acids.